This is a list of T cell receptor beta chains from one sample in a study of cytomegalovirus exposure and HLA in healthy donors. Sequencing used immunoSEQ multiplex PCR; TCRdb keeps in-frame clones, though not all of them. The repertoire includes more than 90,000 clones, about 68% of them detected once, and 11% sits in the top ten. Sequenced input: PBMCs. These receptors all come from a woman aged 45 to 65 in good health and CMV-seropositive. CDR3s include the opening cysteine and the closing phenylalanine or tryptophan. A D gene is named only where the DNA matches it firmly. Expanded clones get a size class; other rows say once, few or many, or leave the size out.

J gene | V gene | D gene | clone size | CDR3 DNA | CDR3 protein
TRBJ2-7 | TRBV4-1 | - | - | TGCGCCAGCAGCGAAACTACAGGGTCCTCCTACGAGCAGTACTTC | CASSETTGSSYEQYF
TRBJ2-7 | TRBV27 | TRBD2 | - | TGTGCCAGCAGTTTATCGGGTCTAGCGGGGGCCTACGAGCAGTACTTC | CASSLSGLAGAYEQYF
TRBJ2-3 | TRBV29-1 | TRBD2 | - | TGCAGCGTTAAAGCACCGGGACTAGCGGCACTTACGACTAGCACAGATACGCAGTATTTT | CSVKAPGLAALTTSTDTQYF
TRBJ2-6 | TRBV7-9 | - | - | TGTGCCAGCAGCTTCGGGCAGGGATACCCTGGGGCCAACGTCCTGACTTTC | CASSFGQGYPGANVLTF
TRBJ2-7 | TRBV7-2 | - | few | TGTGCCAGCAGCCCATCCTACGAGCAGTACTTC | CASSPSYEQYF
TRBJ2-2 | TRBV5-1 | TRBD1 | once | TGCGCCAGCAGTCAAGGACAGGGAATCGGGGAGCTGTTTTTT | CASSQGQGIGELFF
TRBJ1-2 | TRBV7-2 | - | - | TGTGCCAGCAGCATCGCCCAGGGCGATTATGGCTACACCTTC | CASSIAQGDYGYTF
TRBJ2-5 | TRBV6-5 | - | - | TGTGCCAGCGGAGAGACGGTCGGAGAGACCCAGTACTTC | CASGETVGETQYF
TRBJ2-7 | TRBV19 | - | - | TGTGCCAGTAGTATAGGGACAGTCAACGAGCAGTACTTC | CASSIGTVNEQYF
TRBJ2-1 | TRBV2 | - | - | TGTGCCAGCAGTGGTGGGGGCAGGGAGCAGTTCTTC | CASSGGGREQFF
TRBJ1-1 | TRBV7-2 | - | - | TGTGCCAGCGGTTTAGGGACTACCATGAACACTGAAGCTTTCTTT | CASGLGTTMNTEAFF
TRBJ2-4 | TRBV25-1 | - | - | TGTGCCAGCAGTGAATTCGAGGTAGCCATTCAGTACTTC | CASSEFEVAIQYF
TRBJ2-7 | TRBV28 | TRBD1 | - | TGTGCCAGCAGTACCTACAACAGGGGTAGCCCATACGAGCAGTACTTC | CASSTYNRGSPYEQYF
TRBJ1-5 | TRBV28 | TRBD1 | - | TGTGCCAGCAGTTACGGACAGGGGGCTCTGGGTAGCAATCAGCCCCAGCATTTT | CASSYGQGALGSNQPQHF
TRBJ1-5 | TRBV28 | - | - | TGTGCCAGCAGTGATCAGGGCGGTCGTCAGCCCCAGCATTTT | CASSDQGGRQPQHF
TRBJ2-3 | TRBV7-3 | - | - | TGTGCCAGCAGCTCCACTTCGGGCACAGATACGCAGTATTTT | CASSSTSGTDTQYF
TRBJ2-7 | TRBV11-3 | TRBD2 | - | TGTGCCAGCAGCTTAGTAGCGGGAGGGCTGTTCGAGCAGTACTTC | CASSLVAGGLFEQYF
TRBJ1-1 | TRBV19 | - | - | TGTGCCAGTAGTATTCTGGGGCTTACTGAAGCTTTCTTT | CASSILGLTEAFF